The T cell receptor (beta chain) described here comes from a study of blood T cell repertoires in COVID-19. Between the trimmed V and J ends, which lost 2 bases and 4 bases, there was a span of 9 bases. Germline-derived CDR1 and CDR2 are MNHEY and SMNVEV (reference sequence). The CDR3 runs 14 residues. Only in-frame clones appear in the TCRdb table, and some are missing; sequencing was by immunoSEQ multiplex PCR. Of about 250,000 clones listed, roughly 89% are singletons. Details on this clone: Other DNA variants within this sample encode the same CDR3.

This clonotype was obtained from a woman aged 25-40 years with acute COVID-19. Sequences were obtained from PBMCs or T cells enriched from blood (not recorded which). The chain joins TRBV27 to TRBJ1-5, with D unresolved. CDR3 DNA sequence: TGTGCCAGCAGTTTAGGGCAGGTTAATCAGCCCCAGCATTTT. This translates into CASSLGQVNQPQHF.